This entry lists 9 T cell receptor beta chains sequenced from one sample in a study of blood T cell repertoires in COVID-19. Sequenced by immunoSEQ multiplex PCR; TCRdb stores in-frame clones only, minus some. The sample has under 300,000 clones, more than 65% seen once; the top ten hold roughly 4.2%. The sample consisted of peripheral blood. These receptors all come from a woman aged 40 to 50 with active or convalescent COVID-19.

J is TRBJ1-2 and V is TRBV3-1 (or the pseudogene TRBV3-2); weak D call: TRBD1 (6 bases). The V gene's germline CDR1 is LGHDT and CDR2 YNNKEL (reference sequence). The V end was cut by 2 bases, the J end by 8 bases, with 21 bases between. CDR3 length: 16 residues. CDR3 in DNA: TGTGCCAGCAGCCAAAACGAACAGGGTAATCATCGGGGCTACACCTTC. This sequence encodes CASSQNEQGNHRGYTF.

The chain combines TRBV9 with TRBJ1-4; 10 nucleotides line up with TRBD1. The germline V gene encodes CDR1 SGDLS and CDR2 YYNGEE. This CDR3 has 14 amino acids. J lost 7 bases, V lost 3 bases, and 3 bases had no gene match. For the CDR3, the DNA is TGTGCCAGCAGCGCGGGACAGGGGCCTGAAAAACTGTTTTTT. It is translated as CASSAGQGPEKLFF. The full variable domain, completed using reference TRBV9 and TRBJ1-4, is DSGVTQTPKHLITATGQRVTLRCSPRSGDLSVYWYQQSLDQGLQFLIQYYNGEERAKGNILERFSAQQFPDLHSELNLSSLELGDSALYFCASSAGQGPEKLFFGSGTQLSVL.

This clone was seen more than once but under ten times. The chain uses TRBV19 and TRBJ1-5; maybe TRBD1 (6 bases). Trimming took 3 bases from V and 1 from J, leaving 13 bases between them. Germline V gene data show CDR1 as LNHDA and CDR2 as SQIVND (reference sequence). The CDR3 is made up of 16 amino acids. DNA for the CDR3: TGTGCCAGTAGTATGGCGCTGGGGGCCAGCAATCAGCCCCAGCATTTT. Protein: CASSMALGASNQPQHF.

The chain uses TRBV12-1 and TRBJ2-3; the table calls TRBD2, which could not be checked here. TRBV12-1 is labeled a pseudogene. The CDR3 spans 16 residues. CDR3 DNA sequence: TGTGCCAGCAGCTTTGAAGCGGGGGACTTCCCCGGTACGCAGTATTTT. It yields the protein CASSFEAGDFPGTQYF.

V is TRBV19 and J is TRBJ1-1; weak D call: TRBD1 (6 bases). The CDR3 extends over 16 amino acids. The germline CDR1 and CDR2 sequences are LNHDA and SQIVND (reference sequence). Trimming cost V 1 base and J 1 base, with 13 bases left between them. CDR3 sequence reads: CASSIGPRQANTEAFF. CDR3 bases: TGTGCCAGTAGTATAGGACCAAGACAGGCGAACACTGAAGCTTTCTTT.

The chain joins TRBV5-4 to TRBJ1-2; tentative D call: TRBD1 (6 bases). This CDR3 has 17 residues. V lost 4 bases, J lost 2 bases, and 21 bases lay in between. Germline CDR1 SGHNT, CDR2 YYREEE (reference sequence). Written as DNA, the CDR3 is TGTGCCAGCAGCCCAGAACTGATAAACAGGGACAACTATGGCTACACCTTC. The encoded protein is CASSPELINRDNYGYTF.

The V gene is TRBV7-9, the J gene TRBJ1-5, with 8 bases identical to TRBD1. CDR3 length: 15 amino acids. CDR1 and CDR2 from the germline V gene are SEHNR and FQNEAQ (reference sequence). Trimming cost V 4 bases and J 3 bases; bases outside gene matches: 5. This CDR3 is CASSSGTGPNQPQHF. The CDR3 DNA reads TGTGCCAGCAGCTCGGGGACAGGACCCAATCAGCCCCAGCATTTT.

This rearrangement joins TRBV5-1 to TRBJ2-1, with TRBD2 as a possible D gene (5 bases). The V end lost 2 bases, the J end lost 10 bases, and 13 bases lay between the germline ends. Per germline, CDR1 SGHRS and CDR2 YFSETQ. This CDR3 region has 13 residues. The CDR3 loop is CASSLYRETEQFF. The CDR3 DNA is TGCGCCAGCAGCTTATACCGGGAAACCGAGCAGTTCTTC.

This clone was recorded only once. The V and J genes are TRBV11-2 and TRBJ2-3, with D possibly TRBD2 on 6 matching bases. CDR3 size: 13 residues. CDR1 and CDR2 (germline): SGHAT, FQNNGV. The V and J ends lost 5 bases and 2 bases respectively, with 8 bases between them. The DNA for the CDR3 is TGTGCCAGCAGCCCACTAGCCACAGATACGCAGTATTTT. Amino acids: CASSPLATDTQYF.